This T cell receptor beta chain was sequenced during a study of shared clonotypes between healthy human individuals. Germline CDR1 reads MNHEY; CDR2 reads SVGAGI. Trimming cost V 6 bases and J 4 bases; bases outside gene matches: 6. This CDR3 has 14 amino acids. Repertoires were generated with immunoSEQ multiplex PCR, while TCRdb's copy carries only in-frame clones and drops some. The sample lists fewer than 2.5 million clones, over 85% occurring once. The sequence came from a young man in good health. Some clones in this sample may be carry-over from other donors' samples. Sequencing used naive CD4+ T cells from PBMCs. This sample's subset: CD45RA+ positively selected. The chain has TRBV6-5 and TRBJ2-7, with 10 bases that match TRBD1. The CDR3: CASRAPGQGYEQYF. The CDR3 nucleotides are TGTGCCAGCAGAGCACCGGGACAGGGGTACGAGCAGTACTTC.